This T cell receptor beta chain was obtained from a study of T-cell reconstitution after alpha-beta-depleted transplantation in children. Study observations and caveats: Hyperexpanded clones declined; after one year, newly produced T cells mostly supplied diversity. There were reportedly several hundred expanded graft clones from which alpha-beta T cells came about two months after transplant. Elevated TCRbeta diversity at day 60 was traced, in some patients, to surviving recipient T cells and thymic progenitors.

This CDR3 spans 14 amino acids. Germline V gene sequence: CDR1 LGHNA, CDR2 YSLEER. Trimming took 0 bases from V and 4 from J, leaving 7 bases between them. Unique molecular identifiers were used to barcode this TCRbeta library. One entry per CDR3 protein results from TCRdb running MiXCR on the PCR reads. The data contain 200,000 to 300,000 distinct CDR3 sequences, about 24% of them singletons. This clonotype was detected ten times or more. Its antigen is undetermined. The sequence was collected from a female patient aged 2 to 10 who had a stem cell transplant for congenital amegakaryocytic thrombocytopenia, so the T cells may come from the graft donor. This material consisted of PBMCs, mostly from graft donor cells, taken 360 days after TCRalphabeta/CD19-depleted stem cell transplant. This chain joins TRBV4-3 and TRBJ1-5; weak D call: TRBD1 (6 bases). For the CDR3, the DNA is TGCGCCAGCAGCCAAGATAGGGGGAATCAGCCCCAGCATTTT. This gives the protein CASSQDRGNQPQHF.